This T cell receptor beta chain was obtained from a study of blood T cell repertoires in COVID-19. Turning to the study itself: In each case, the material was cDNA or gDNA derived from T cells, B-cell-depleted T cells, or PBMCs.

Germline V lookup: CDR1 SEHNR, CDR2 FQNEAQ (reference sequence). There are 13 residues in the CDR3. Trimming stripped 6 bases from V and 2 bases from J, with 10 bases between. This clone was recorded once. TCRdb's copy holds only in-frame clones and misses some; the assay was immunoSEQ multiplex PCR. This sample carries approximately 210,000 clones, about 83% of them seen once, and the ten largest clones take 7.6%. Sequenced input: peripheral blood. The chain combines TRBV7-9 with TRBJ1-1; perhaps TRBD1 as D (5 bases). The TCR sequence derives from a woman between 50 and 59 years old with active or convalescent COVID-19. CDR3 amino acids: CASSQQENTEAFF. Here the CDR3 DNA reads TGTGCCAGCAGTCAACAGGAAAACACTGAAGCTTTCTTT.